Included here is one TCR beta chain sequence, with context. This clonotype was seen a handful of times. There is no known antigen for this receptor. It has no much larger one-base neighbor in the sample; base qualities were not kept. This record belongs to a study of blood T cells in healthy people across ages (dated by TCRdb to between 2014 and 2017). Background for the entire study: In model experiments, roughly one uniquely barcoded TCR beta cDNA molecule per two T cells was captured by template switching. Using deep sequencing normalized with unique cDNA molecular identifiers, the study measured how TCR beta repertoire diversity changes with age. The donors were split into four age groups: young (average 16 years), middle-aged (roughly 39), aged (more than 55) and long-lived (approximately 80). To avoid experimental bias, donors of different ages were randomly spread across the sequencing lanes. Using the same blood draw, the study looked at two additional independent replicas of 1 million unique cDNA reads for two donors, one aged 18 to 30 and the other aged 80 or older.

Per the germline V gene (reference sequence), MNHEY is the CDR1 and SMNVEV is the CDR2. Reading from cysteine to phenylalanine, the CDR3 counts 13 amino acids. Of all the DNA, just the CDR3 is kept, 39 bases in frame from base 1. V is trimmed back by 7 bases and J by 6 bases, and the junction contains 3 bases that no gene match accounts for. The donors were about 40 Caucasian individuals from Russia, aged 6 to 90 years, who were systemically healthy. Each donor gave around 9 milliliters of peripheral blood, collected into EDTA-treated Vacutainer tubes. Ficoll-Paque density-gradient centrifugation was used to isolate PBMCs, with at least 6 million per sample. Trizol reagent was used to extract total RNA from PBMCs, with at least 6 micrograms per sample. Naive CD45RAhigh/CD27high T cell percentages were measured by flow cytometry on a PBMC aliquot from every donor. The library was obtained by 5' RACE. For sequencing, an Illumina HiSeq 2500 was employed. A second PCR of about 7 to 12 cycles was run with a J-beta primer mix and a sample-barcoded 5' primer. A unique molecular identifier was introduced onto each TCR beta cDNA molecule by a template-switch 5' adaptor carrying 12 random nucleotides. At least 2.5 million CDR3-containing paired-end reads were obtained from each sample. First-strand cDNA synthesis was performed from all RNA using the Mint cDNA synthesis kit, with priming by a TRBC-specific oligonucleotide. All cDNA was treated with uracil-DNA glycosylase and then went through a first 18-cycle PCR with the universal primers M1SS and BC2_uni_R. The original pipeline was this. Each sample was normalized by randomly selecting 1 million high-quality reads, each carrying a distinct molecular identifier. Instead of being binned into consensus sequences, reads that shared molecular identifiers were thrown out. MiTCR, run with a Q25 quality threshold and the strictest error-elimination algorithm, handled CDR3 identification, clonotype clustering and error correction. A nonparametric unseen species model using Euler transformation provided a lower-bound estimate of total TCR beta diversity. The public sequencing data were trimmed at Q25 with fastp and processed into clonotypes with MiXCR by TCRdb, which kept only in-frame beta chains. Entries are consolidated by CDR3 protein sequence, retaining the most common genes and DNA. TCRdb's processing, not the study's, gives the V and J calls here. For this sample there are hundreds of thousands of distinct CDR3 sequences; 20% to 25% appear just once. The leading ten clones occupy around 22% of the sample.

Overall study outcomes, separate from this receptor: As age increased, observed TCR beta diversity per million T cells dropped in a roughly linear way, and a significant reduction was already evident by age approximately 40. Total diversity estimates from one million sequenced T cells were considered lower bounds and underestimates. Bulk unsorted PBMC profiling prevented conclusive comparison of naive and antigen-experienced compartments. The long-lived group showed more naive CD4+ T cells, fewer expanded clones and increased TCR diversity than the aged group, suggesting age selection. Because donor CMV infection status was unknown, age-related changes in expanded clonotypes were potentially confounded. Observed TCR beta diversity correlated strongly with the percentage of naive T cells measured by flow cytometry.

The sequencing input was blood. The origin of this receptor is a man aged 70 or older in good health. The rearrangement joined TRBV27 to TRBJ2-4, with 10 bases in between that match TRBD1. This receptor has the CDR3 CASTDRGVNIQYF. The DNA reads as follows: TGTGCCAGCACGGACAGGGGGGTAAACATTCAGTACTTC.